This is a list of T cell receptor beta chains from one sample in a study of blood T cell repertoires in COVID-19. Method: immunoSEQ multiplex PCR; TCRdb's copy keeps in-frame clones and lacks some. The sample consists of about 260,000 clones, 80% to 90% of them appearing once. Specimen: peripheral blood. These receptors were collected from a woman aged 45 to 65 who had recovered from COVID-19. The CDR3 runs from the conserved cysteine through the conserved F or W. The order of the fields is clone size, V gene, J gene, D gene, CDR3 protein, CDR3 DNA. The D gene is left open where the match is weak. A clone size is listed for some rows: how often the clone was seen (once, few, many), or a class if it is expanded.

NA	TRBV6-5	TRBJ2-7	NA	CASSYGTPSYEQYF	TGTGCCAGCAGTTACGGGACACCTTCCTACGAGCAGTACTTC
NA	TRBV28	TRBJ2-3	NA	CATSERGGGTDTQYF	TGTGCCACCTCGGAGAGGGGGGGCGGCACAGATACGCAGTATTTT
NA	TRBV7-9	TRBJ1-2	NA	CASSDSGHYGYTF	TGTGCCAGCAGCGATTCAGGGCACTATGGCTACACCTTC
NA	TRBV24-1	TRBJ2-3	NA	CATSDLQTLDTQYF	TGTGCCACCAGTGATTTACAGACACTAGATACGCAGTATTTT
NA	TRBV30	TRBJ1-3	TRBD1	CAWRWTGPPSGNTIYF	TGTGCCTGGAGATGGACAGGGCCACCCTCTGGAAACACCATATATTTT
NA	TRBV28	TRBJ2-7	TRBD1	CASSLRQGRNEQYF	TGTGCCAGCAGTTTAAGACAGGGTCGGAACGAGCAGTACTTC
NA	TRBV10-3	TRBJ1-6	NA	CAISESAGFRSPLHF	TGTGCCATCAGTGAGTCGGCGGGATTTCGATCACCCCTCCACTTT
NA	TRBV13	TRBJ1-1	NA	CASTPGRGWTEAFF	TGTGCCAGCACCCCTGGAAGGGGATGGACTGAAGCTTTCTTT
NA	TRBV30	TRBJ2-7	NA	CAWSVGVPEQYF	TGTGCCTGGAGTGTAGGAGTCCCGGAGCAGTACTTC
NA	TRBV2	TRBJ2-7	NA	CASSESGGASEQYF	TGTGCCAGCAGTGAATCGGGGGGCGCGTCCGAGCAGTACTTC
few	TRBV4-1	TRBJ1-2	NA	CASSQGPGINYGYTF	TGCGCCAGCAGCCAAGGACCAGGGATCAACTATGGCTACACCTTC
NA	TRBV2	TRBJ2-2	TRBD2	CASAPGGTTGELFF	TGTGCCAGCGCCCCGGGGGGGACCACCGGGGAGCTGTTTTTT
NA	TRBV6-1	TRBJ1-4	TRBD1	CASSDPGQGNDEKLFF	TGTGCCAGCAGTGACCCGGGACAGGGGAACGATGAAAAACTGTTTTTT
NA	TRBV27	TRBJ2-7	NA	CASSTNRETYEQYF	TGTGCCAGCAGCACAAACAGGGAAACCTACGAGCAGTACTTC
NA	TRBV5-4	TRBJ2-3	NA	CASSLGPTDTQYF	TGTGCCAGCAGCTTGGGGCCGACAGATACGCAGTATTTT
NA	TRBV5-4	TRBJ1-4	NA	CASSPTQNLEKLFF	TGTGCCAGCAGCCCCACACAAAATCTTGAAAAACTGTTTTTT
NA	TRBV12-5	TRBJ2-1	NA	CASGSGTVNEQFF	TGTGCTAGTGGCAGCGGTACCGTCAATGAGCAGTTCTTC
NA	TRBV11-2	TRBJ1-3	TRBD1	CASSFMTGGSGNTIYF	TGTGCCAGCAGCTTCATGACAGGGGGCTCTGGAAACACCATATATTTT
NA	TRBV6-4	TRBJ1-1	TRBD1	CASRQTGMNTEAFF	TGTGCCAGCAGGCAGACAGGGATGAACACTGAAGCTTTCTTT
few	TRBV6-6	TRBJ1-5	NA	CASSSSQGNQPQHF	TGTGCCAGCAGTTCCAGCCAGGGCAATCAGCCCCAGCATTTT
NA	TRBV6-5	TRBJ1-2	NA	CASSNYGYTF	TGTGCCAGCAGCAATTATGGCTACACCTTC
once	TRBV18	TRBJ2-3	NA	CASSPLEDTQYF	TGTGCCAGCTCACCACTCGAGGATACGCAGTATTTT
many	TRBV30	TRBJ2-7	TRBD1	CAWRQGVNGYEQYF	TGTGCCTGGCGACAGGGGGTTAACGGATACGAGCAGTACTTC
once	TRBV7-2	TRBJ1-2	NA	CASGYGVANYGYTF	TGTGCCAGCGGCTACGGGGTAGCGAACTATGGCTACACCTTC
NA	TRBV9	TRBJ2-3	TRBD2	CASSDLATSVHTQYF	TGTGCCAGCAGCGACCTTGCAACTAGCGTACATACGCAGTATTTT
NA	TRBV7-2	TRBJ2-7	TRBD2	CASRRLAGAYEQYF	TGTGCCAGCAGAAGACTAGCGGGGGCCTACGAGCAGTACTTC
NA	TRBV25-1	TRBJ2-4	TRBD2	CASLAGGAKNIQYF	TGTGCCAGCTTAGCGGGAGGGGCCAAAAACATTCAGTACTTC
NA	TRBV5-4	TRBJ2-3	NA	CASSLEGGRNTDTQYF	TGTGCCAGCAGCTTGGAGGGGGGGCGGAACACAGATACGCAGTATTTT
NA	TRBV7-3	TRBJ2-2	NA	CASSLIGGTNTGELFF	TGTGCCAGCAGCTTAATAGGGGGTACGAACACCGGGGAGCTGTTTTTT
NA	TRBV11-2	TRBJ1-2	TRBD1	CASSPQGATLSAFYGYTF	TGTGCCAGCAGCCCACAGGGGGCGACCCTTTCAGCTTTCTATGGCTACACCTTC
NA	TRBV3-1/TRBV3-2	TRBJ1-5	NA	CASSQDGLAPNQPQHF	TGTGCCAGCAGCCAAGATGGCCTGGCCCCCAATCAGCCCCAGCATTTT
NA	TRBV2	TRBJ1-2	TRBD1	CASSVGDRDGYTF	TGTGCCAGCAGTGTAGGAGACAGGGATGGCTACACCTTC
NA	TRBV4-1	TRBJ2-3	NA	CASSQRATGTAEGDTQYF	TGCGCCAGCAGCCAAAGGGCCACCGGGACTGCAGAGGGAGATACGCAGTATTTT
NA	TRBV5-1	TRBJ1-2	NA	CASSPEARWYYGYTF	TGCGCCAGCAGCCCCGAGGCACGCTGGTACTATGGCTACACCTTC
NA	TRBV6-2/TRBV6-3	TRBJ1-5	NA	CASSYGGGLQPQHF	TGTGCCAGCAGTTACGGGGGGGGCCTTCAGCCCCAGCATTTT
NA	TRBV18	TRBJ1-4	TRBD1	CASSPLQGGEKLFF	TGTGCCAGCTCACCACTTCAGGGGGGTGAAAAACTGTTTTTT
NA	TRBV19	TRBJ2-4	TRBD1	CASRYSTGGAKNIQYF	TGTGCCAGTAGGTATTCCACAGGGGGAGCCAAAAACATTCAGTACTTC
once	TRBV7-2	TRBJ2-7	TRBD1	CASSPSGTGTYEQYF	TGTGCCAGCAGCCCTTCCGGGACAGGGACCTACGAGCAGTACTTC
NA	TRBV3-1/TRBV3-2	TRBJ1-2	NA	CASSHGGDGYTF	TGTGCCAGCAGCCACGGAGGGGATGGCTACACCTTC
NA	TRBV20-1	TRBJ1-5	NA	CSASIINQPQHF	TGCAGTGCTAGTATTATAAATCAGCCCCAGCATTTT
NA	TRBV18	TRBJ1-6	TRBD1	CASSSTGDGSPLHF	TGTGCCAGCTCATCAACAGGGGACGGCTCACCCCTCCACTTT